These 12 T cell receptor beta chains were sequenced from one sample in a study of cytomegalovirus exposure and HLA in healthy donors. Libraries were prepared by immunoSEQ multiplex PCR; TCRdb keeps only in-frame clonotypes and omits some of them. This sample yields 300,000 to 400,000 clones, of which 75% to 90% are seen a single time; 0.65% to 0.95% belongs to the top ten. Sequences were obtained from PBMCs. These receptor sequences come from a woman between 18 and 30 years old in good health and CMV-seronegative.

CDR3 DNA sequence: TGTGCCAGCTCACCGTCTGAGGCGTACCCCTACGAGCAGTACTTC. Residues: CASSPSEAYPYEQYF. The chain combines TRBV18 with TRBJ2-7; D is uncertain. CDR1 is KGHSH, CDR2 LQKENI, per germline. V was trimmed by 3 bases and J by 2 bases, leaving 14 bases between them. CDR3 length: 15 amino acids.

CDR3 protein: CASSPRQFPLRAFF. The DNA of the CDR3 is TGTGCCAGCTCACCAAGGCAGTTTCCCCTGCGGGCTTTCTTT. The V gene is TRBV18, the J gene TRBJ1-1; the D is unclear. CDR1 KGHSH and CDR2 LQKENI come from the germline V gene. The CDR3 loop spans 14 amino acids. V dropped 2 bases and J dropped 11 bases, with 18 bases sitting between them.

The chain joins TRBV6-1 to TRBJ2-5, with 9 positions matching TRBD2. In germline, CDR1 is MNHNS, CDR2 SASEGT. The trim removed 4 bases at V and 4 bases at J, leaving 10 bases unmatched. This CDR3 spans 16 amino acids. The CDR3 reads CASSGLAGALRETQYF. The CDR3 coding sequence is TGTGCCAGCAGTGGTTTAGCGGGGGCCTTACGAGAGACCCAGTACTTC.

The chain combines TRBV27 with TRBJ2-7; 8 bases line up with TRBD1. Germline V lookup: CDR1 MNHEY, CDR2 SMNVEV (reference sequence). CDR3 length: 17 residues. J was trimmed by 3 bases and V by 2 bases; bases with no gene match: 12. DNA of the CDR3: TGTGCCAGCAGTTTAGGGGCCCGGGACAGGAGAAGCTACGAGCAGTACTTC. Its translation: CASSLGARDRRSYEQYF.

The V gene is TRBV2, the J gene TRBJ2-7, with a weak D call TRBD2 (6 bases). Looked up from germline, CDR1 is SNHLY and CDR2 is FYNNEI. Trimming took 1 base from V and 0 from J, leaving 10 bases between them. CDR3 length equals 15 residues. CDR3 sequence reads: CASSEGLAISYEQYF. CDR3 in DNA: TGTGCCAGCAGTGAAGGGCTAGCGATCTCCTACGAGCAGTACTTC.

The CDR3 spells CASSLGAGGNQPQHF. CDR3 in DNA: TGTGCCAGCAGTTTAGGGGCAGGGGGAAATCAGCCCCAGCATTTT. The chain employs TRBV27 and TRBJ1-5, with 7 bases that match TRBD1. The CDR3 totals 15 residues. From germline, CDR1 is MNHEY and CDR2 SMNVEV (reference sequence). V shed 2 bases and J 4 bases; nucleotides not matched to a gene: 5.

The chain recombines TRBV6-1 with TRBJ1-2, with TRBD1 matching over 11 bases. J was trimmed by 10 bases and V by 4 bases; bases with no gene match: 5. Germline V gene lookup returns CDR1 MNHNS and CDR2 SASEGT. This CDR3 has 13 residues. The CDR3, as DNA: TGTGCCAGCAGTGTTGGGACAGGGGGGACCTACACCTTC. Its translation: CASSVGTGGTYTF.

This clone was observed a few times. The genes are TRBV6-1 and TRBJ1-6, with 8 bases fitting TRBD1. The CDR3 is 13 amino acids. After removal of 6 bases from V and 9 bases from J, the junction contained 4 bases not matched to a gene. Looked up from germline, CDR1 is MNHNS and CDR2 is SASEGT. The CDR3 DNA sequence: TGTGCCAGCAGGTTGGACAGGGCTTCACCCCTCCACTTT. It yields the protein CASRLDRASPLHF.

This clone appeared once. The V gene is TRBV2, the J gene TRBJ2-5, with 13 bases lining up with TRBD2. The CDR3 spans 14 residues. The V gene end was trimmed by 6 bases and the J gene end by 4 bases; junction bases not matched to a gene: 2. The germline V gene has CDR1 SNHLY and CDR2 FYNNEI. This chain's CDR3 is CASRRTSGGETQYF. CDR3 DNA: TGTGCCAGCAGACGGACTAGCGGGGGAGAGACCCAGTACTTC. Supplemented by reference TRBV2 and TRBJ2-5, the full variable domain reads EPEVTQTPSHQVTQMGQEVILRCVPISNHLYFYWYRQILGQKVEFLVSFYNNEISEKSEIFDDQFSVERPDGSNFTLKIRSTKLEDSAMYFCASRRTSGGETQYFGPGTRLLVL.

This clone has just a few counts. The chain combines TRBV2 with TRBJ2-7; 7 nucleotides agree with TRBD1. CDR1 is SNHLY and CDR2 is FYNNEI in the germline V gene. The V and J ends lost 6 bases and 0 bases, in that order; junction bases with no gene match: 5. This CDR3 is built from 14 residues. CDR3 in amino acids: CASRFRDSSYEQYF. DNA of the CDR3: TGTGCCAGCAGGTTCAGGGACAGCTCCTACGAGCAGTACTTC.

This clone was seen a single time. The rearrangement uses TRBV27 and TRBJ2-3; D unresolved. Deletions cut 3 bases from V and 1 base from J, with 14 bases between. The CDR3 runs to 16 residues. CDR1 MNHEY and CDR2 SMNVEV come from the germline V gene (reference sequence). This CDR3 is CASSFLAMSGTDTQYF. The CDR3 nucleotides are TGTGCCAGCAGTTTCCTCGCTATGTCGGGCACAGATACGCAGTATTTT.

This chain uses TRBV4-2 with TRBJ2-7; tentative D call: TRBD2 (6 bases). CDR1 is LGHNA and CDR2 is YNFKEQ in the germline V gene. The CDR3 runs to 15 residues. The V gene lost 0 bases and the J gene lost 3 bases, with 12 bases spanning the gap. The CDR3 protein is CASSQDGERVYEQYF. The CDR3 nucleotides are TGTGCCAGCAGCCAAGATGGCGAGCGGGTCTACGAGCAGTACTTC.